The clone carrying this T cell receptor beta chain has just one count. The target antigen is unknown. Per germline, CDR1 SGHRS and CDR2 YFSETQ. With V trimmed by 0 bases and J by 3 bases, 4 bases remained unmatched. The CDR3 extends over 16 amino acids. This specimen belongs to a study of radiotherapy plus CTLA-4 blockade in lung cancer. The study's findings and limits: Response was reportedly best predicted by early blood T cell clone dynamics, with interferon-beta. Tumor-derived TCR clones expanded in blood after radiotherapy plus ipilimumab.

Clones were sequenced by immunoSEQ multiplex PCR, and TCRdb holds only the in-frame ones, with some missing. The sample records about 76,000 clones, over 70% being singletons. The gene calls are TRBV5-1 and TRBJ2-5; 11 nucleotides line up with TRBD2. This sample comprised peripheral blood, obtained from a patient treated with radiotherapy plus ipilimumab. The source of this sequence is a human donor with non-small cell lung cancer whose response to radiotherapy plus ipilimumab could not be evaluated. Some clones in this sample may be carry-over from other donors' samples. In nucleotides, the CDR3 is TGCGCCAGCAGCTTGGTGCTAGCGGGGGGTGAAGAGACCCAGTACTTC. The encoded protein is CASSLVLAGGEETQYF.